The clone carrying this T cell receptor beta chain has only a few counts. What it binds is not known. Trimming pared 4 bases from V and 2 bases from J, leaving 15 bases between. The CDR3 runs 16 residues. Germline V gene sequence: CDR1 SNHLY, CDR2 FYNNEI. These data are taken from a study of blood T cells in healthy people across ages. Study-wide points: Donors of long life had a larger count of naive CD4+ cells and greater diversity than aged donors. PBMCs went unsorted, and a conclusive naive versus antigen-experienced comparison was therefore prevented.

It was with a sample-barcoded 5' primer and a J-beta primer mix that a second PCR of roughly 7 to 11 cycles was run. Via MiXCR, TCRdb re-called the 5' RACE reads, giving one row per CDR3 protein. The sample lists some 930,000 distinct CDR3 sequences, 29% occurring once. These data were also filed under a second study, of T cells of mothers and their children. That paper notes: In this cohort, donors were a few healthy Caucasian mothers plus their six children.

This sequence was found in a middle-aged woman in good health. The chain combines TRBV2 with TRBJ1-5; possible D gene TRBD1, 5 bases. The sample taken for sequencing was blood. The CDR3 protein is CASSARAWDGNQPQHF. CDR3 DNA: TGTGCCAGCAGTGCCAGGGCCTGGGATGGCAATCAGCCCCAGCATTTT.